What follows describes a single T cell receptor (beta chain). The antigen remains unidentified. The entry originates in a study of cytomegalovirus exposure and HLA in healthy donors. Study summary: A later analysis reported the same platform for the roughly 120 validation repertoires and the roughly 700 first-cohort repertoires.

Germline values: CDR1 PRHDT, CDR2 FYEKMQ (reference sequence). This CDR3 has 17 amino acids. The trim removed 3 bases at V and 0 bases at J, leaving 7 bases unmatched. Findings of the study overall: The TCR clusters that emerged in the first cohort tended, a later analysis found, to co-occur in the approximately 110 validation repertoires. Reportedly, diagnosis of cytomegalovirus status by the classifier showed high specificity and sensitivity.

The method was immunoSEQ multiplex PCR; TCRdb's version includes in-frame clones alone and lacks a portion of them. There are approximately 170,000 clones in the sample; around four fifths occur only once, and 2% to 2.5% lies in the top ten. The genes are TRBV13 and TRBJ1-5; 8 nucleotides align to TRBD1. This TCR was recovered from a young man in good health and CMV-seropositive. The sequenced sample consisted of PBMCs. CDR3: CASSFRGRVGSNQPQHF. The CDR3 DNA sequence: TGTGCCAGCAGCTTCAGGGGGCGCGTCGGTAGCAATCAGCCCCAGCATTTT.